The clone carrying this TCR beta chain was picked up many times. What it binds is not known. This entry is derived from a study of CD8 T cells in ankylosing spondylitis. Study-wide findings and caveats: What appeared characteristic of ankylosing spondylitis blood was a TCR beta motif of eight highly homologous variants. Those disease-linked clones were CD8+; they were also relatively rare in peripheral blood. As reported, disease-linked clones showed significant enrichment in matched ankylosing spondylitis synovial fluid.

Deletions cut 6 bases from V and 7 bases from J, with 16 bases between. This CDR3 comprises 14 residues. TCRdb reanalysed the 5' RACE reads using MiXCR and keeps one entry per CDR3 protein. The data contain about 460,000 distinct CDR3 sequences, about 5.2% of them singletons. The TCR was taken from a male donor with ankylosing spondylitis. Sequencing was carried out using blood, either unsorted or a sorted T cell fraction (not recorded which). This rearrangement joins TRBV12-3 or TRBV12-4 to TRBJ2-1; D could derive from TRBD1 or TRBD2 (6 bases each). CDR3 DNA: TGTGCCAGCAGCTCAGTAAGGGGGGAGAATGAGCAGTTCTTC. As protein: CASSSVRGENEQFF.